This is a list of T cell receptor beta chains from one sample in a study of beta chain features in type 1 diabetes. The repertoire was sequenced with immunoSEQ multiplex PCR; TCRdb's copy has only in-frame clones and lacks some. The data show 680,000 or so clones, with roughly 13% seen just once and 0.02% to 0.025% held by the top ten. Sequenced input: naive CD4+ T cells from blood. The receptor source for this set is a man younger than 35 with type 1 diabetes. The CDR3 runs from the conserved cysteine through the conserved F or W. D genes are given only for firm matches. Clone size is shown for a subset of rows, as once, few, many or a class of expanded clone.

-,-,TRBV30,TRBJ1-5,TGTGCCTGGAGTGTTAACAGCAATCAGCCCCAGCATTTT,CAWSVNSNQPQHF
-,-,TRBV15,TRBJ2-7,TGTGCCACCAGCAGGGACACTGCCGCAAACGAGCAGTACTTC,CATSRDTAANEQYF
few,TRBD1,TRBV19,TRBJ2-1,TGTGCCAGTAGTACGGGACAGGGTGGCAATGAGCAGTTCTTC,CASSTGQGGNEQFF
-,-,TRBV11-2,TRBJ2-1,TGTGCCAGCAGCTTAGACTGGACTCCTGAGCAGTTCTTC,CASSLDWTPEQFF
few,TRBD1,TRBV7-6,TRBJ2-7,TGTGCCAGCAGCCTGCAGCAGGGACAGATAATTAACGAGCAGTACTTC,CASSLQQGQIINEQYF
-,-,TRBV15,TRBJ1-4,TGTGCCACCAGCAGAGAGGGGAAGGGGGAAAAACTGTTTTTT,CATSREGKGEKLFF
-,TRBD1,TRBV27,TRBJ1-4,TGTGCCAGCAGTTCCTCCGGGACAGGGGAGGAAAAACTGTTTTTT,CASSSSGTGEEKLFF
few,TRBD1,TRBV13,TRBJ1-6,TGTGCCAGCAGCTTAAGACCGGGACAGGGGAGGTTTAATTCACCCCTCCACTTT,CASSLRPGQGRFNSPLHF
-,-,TRBV10-3,TRBJ1-5,TGTGCCATCAGCGAGAGACAGGTGGATCAGCCCCAGCATTTT,CAISERQVDQPQHF
few,-,TRBV30,TRBJ2-1,TGTGCCTGGACCCGCTACAATGAGCAGTTCTTC,CAWTRYNEQFF